The rows below give T cell receptor beta chains drawn from one sample of a study of HIV-infected patients and healthy controls. TCRdb used MiXCR to reprocess the 5' RACE reads, holding one entry per CDR3 protein. The sample lists more than 10,000 distinct CDR3 sequences; around 9.9% were seen once. The sample consisted of blood. The receptors derive from an adult in good health. Both conserved end residues are part of each CDR3. Each record gives: CDR3 protein, CDR3 DNA, J gene, D gene, V gene, clone size. D genes are given only for firm matches. Clone size, where shown, is once, few, many, or a class for clones that have expanded.

CDR3: CAWSAGRSNYGYTF; DNA: TGTGCCTGGAGCGCCGGACGGTCAAACTATGGCTACACCTTC; J: TRBJ1-2; D: .; V: TRBV30; size: many
CDR3: CATAGWTQYF; DNA: TGTGCCACCGCTGGGTGGACGCAGTATTTT; J: TRBJ2-3; D: .; V: TRBV7-9; size: medium-sized
CDR3: CASSLVLAGVQTQYF; DNA: TGTGCCAGCAGCTTAGTACTAGCGGGAGTCCAGACCCAGTACTTC; J: TRBJ2-5; D: TRBD2; V: TRBV7-2; size: medium-sized
CDR3: CSAETGTMEYQPQHF; DNA: TGCAGTGCGGAAACCGGGACAATGGAGTATCAGCCCCAGCATTTT; J: TRBJ1-5; D: .; V: TRBV20-1; size: few
CDR3: CASRTTGQGSSGANVLTF; DNA: TGTGCCAGCAGGACAACGGGACAGGGAAGTTCTGGGGCCAACGTCCTGACTTTC; J: TRBJ2-6; D: TRBD1; V: TRBV12-3/TRBV12-4; size: few
CDR3: CASSKTGGHGELFF; DNA: TGTGCCAGTAGTAAGACAGGGGGCCACGGGGAGCTGTTTTTT; J: TRBJ2-2; D: TRBD1; V: TRBV19; size: few
CDR3: CASSPANTGELFF; DNA: TGTGCCAGTAGTCCGGCGAACACCGGGGAGCTGTTTTTT; J: TRBJ2-2; D: .; V: TRBV19; size: .
CDR3: CASSQTSGTLSPEAFF; DNA: TGTGCCAGCAGCCAGACCTCCGGGACTCTAAGCCCTGAAGCTTTCTTT; J: TRBJ1-1; D: .; V: TRBV7-9; size: many
CDR3: CSARDFPAGTSNEQFF; DNA: TGCAGTGCTAGAGATTTCCCTGCCGGGACTAGCAATGAGCAGTTCTTC; J: TRBJ2-1; D: TRBD2; V: TRBV20-1; size: many
CDR3: CASSGTSTDTQYF; DNA: TGTGCCAGTAGCGGAACTAGCACAGATACGCAGTATTTT; J: TRBJ2-3; D: .; V: TRBV2; size: medium-sized
CDR3: CASSLLAEPLGYTF; DNA: TGTGCCAGCAGTTTATTGGCCGAACCCTTGGGCTACACCTTC; J: TRBJ1-2; D: .; V: TRBV28; size: medium-sized
CDR3: CASSEYTGELFF; DNA: TGTGCCAGCAGTGAATATACCGGGGAGCTGTTTTTT; J: TRBJ2-2; D: .; V: TRBV25-1; size: .
CDR3: CASSFAGDTGELFF; DNA: TGCGCCAGCAGCTTTGCGGGAGACACCGGGGAGCTGTTTTTT; J: TRBJ2-2; D: TRBD2; V: TRBV5-1; size: medium-sized
CDR3: CASSQGSGQSQETQYF; DNA: TGTGCCAGCAGCCAGGGATCGGGGCAGAGCCAAGAGACCCAGTACTTC; J: TRBJ2-5; D: .; V: TRBV4-2; size: .
CDR3: CASSQEAEGGTYNEQFF; DNA: TGTGCCAGCAGCCAAGAGGCCGAGGGGGGAACTTACAATGAGCAGTTCTTC; J: TRBJ2-1; D: .; V: TRBV3-1; size: few
CDR3: CASSQDLGQGVHEQYF; DNA: TGTGCCAGCAGCCAAGATTTGGGACAGGGAGTCCACGAGCAGTACTTC; J: TRBJ2-7; D: TRBD1; V: TRBV3-1; size: medium-sized